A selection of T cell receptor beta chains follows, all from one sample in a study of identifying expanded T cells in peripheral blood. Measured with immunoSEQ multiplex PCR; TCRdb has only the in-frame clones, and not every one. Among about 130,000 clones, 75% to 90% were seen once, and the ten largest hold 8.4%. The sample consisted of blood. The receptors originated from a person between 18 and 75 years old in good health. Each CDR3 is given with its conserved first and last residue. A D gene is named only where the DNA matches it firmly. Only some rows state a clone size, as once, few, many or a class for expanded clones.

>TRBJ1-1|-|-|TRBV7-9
CAQFIISGANTEAFF
TGTGCCCAGTTTATTATATCGGGCGCTAACACTGAAGCTTTCTTT
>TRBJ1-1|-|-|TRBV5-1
CASSLAAGLSTEAFF
TGCGCCAGCAGCTTGGCCGCGGGGCTTAGCACTGAAGCTTTCTTT
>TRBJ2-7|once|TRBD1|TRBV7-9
CASSFRGDRVEEQYF
TGTGCCAGCAGCTTTAGGGGCGACAGGGTGGAGGAGCAGTACTTC
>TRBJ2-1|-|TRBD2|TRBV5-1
CASSSTSHPSNEQFF
TGCGCCAGCAGCTCGACTAGCCATCCATCCAATGAGCAGTTCTTC
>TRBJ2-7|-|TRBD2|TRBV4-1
CASSPGEGYEQYF
TGCGCCAGCAGCCCGGGGGAGGGCTACGAGCAGTACTTC
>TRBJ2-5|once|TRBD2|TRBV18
CASSETSVQETQYF
TGTGCCAGCTCCGAGACTAGCGTACAAGAGACCCAGTACTTC
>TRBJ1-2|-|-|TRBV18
CASSPNPPDRSGYTF
TGTGCCAGCTCACCGAACCCCCCGGACAGAAGCGGCTACACCTTC
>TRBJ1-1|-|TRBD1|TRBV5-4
CASSPTGAVSTEAFF
TGTGCCAGCAGCCCTACAGGGGCAGTAAGCACTGAAGCTTTCTTT
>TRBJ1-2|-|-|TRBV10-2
CASSETSYGYTF
TGCGCCAGCAGTGAAACGTCCTATGGCTACACCTTC
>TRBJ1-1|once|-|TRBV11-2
CASSLSQTMNTEAFF
TGTGCCAGCAGCTTATCGCAGACTATGAACACTGAAGCTTTCTTT
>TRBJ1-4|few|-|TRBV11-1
CASSPKDSYNEKLFF
TGTGCCAGCAGCCCCAAGGACAGCTATAATGAAAAACTGTTTTTT
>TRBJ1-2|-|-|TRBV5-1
CASSRAGTTNYGYTF
TGCGCCAGCAGCCGAGCAGGGACAACTAACTATGGCTACACCTTC
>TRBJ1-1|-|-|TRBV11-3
CATARGSNTEAFF
TGTGCCACCGCCCGGGGTTCGAACACTGAAGCTTTCTTT
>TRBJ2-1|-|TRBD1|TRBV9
CASSAYRGLLNEQFF
TGTGCCAGCAGCGCCTACAGGGGGCTTTTGAATGAGCAGTTCTTC
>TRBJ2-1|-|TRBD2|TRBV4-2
CASSQTSGGSSYNEQFF
TGTGCCAGCAGTCAAACTAGCGGGGGTTCCTCCTACAATGAGCAGTTCTTC
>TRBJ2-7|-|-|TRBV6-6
CASTQSYEQYF
TGTGCCAGCACACAGAGCTACGAGCAGTACTTC
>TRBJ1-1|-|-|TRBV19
CASSAGRENTEAFF
TGTGCCAGTAGTGCGGGACGGGAGAACACTGAAGCTTTCTTT
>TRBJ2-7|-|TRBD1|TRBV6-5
CASSYQGENFEQYF
TGTGCCAGCAGTTACCAGGGGGAAAACTTCGAGCAGTACTTC
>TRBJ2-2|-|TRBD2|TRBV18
CASSPSVTSAGELFF
TGTGCCAGCTCACCCTCCGTGACTAGCGCCGGGGAGCTGTTTTTT